Listed here are 9 T cell receptor beta chains from one sample, sequenced in a study of blood T cells in healthy people across ages. PCR was performed a second time for roughly 6 to 12 cycles using a sample-barcoded 5' primer and a J-beta primer mix. TCRdb re-called the 5' RACE reads with MiXCR, one entry per CDR3 protein. Of about 1.6 million distinct CDR3 sequences in the sample, 30% to 40% were seen once. The sequencing sample was made of blood. All receptors come from a woman aged 25-40 years in good health.

This clonotype was observed a few times. J is TRBJ2-7 and V is TRBV21-1; no check of the table's D call, TRBD1, against the DNA was made. TRBV21-1 is annotated as a pseudogene. CDR3 length: 12 amino acids. This CDR3 is CASSICPGEQYF. In DNA form, the CDR3 reads TGTGCCAGCAGCATCTGTCCCGGCGAGCAGTACTTC.

The genes are TRBV9 and TRBJ1-1, with unresolved D. V was clipped by 4 bases and J by 7 bases, with 17 bases between them. Germline CDR1 SGDLS, CDR2 YYNGEE. CDR3 length: 14 amino acids. The CDR3 spells CASSPRRSSGEAFF. As DNA, the CDR3 is TGTGCCAGCAGCCCCAGGAGGAGTTCAGGTGAAGCTTTCTTT.

This clonotype was seen repeatedly, ten times or more. The chain employs TRBV29-1 and TRBJ2-5; 10 bases are shared with TRBD1. CDR1 SQVTM and CDR2 ANQGSEA come from the germline V gene. Trimming removed 3 bases from V and 4 bases from J; junction bases left unmatched: 8. This CDR3 is built from 15 residues. CDR3 nucleotide sequence: TGCAGCGTTGAGGCCAGACAGGGGGCGGGAGAGACCCAGTACTTC. Encoded protein: CSVEARQGAGETQYF.

As for this clonotype: A much more abundant neighbour one base away suggests this may be a read error. This chain links TRBV20-1 with TRBJ1-6; D might be TRBD1 (6 bases). In germline, CDR1 is DFQATT, CDR2 SNEGSKA (reference sequence). The CDR3 extends over 13 amino acids. V was trimmed by 5 bases and J by 7 bases, leaving 12 bases between them. CDR3 region: CSARQDSNSPLHF. CDR3 in DNA: TGCAGTGCTCGGCAGGACAGCAATTCACCCCTCCACTTT.

This clonotype was seen a few times. CDR3: CASTTGAGELFF. The CDR3 coding sequence is TGTGCCAGCACCACCGGCGCCGGGGAGCTGTTTTTT. The J gene is TRBJ2-2, the V gene TRBV27; the D is unclear. This CDR3 contains 12 residues. V was pared by 7 bases and J by 6 bases, with 9 bases between. Per the germline V gene, CDR1 is MNHEY and CDR2 is SMNVEV (reference sequence).

The chain has TRBV9 and TRBJ1-4; D possibly corresponds to TRBD1 (6 bases). This CDR3 spans 13 amino acids. From germline, CDR1 is SGDLS and CDR2 YYNGEE. Trimming cost V 4 bases and J 8 bases, with 12 bases left between them. The CDR3 reads CASSPDGGEKLFF. As DNA, the CDR3 is TGTGCCAGCAGCCCGGATGGGGGCGAAAAACTGTTTTTT.

The table lists this clonotype with many counts. CDR3 DNA sequence: TGCGCCAGCAGCCAAGGAATCACACCGCTCTATGGCTACACCTTC. Its translation: CASSQGITPLYGYTF. J is TRBJ1-2 and V is TRBV4-1; D not resolved. The CDR3 consists of 15 residues. The V and J ends lost 1 base and 4 bases respectively, with 13 bases between them. The V gene's germline CDR1 is MGHRA and CDR2 YSYEKL.

To note about this clonotype: A much larger clone differs by one base, so this may be a read error. The genes are TRBV29-1 and TRBJ2-3; unclear D gene. Germline-derived CDR1 and CDR2 are SQVTM and ANQGSEA. The length of the CDR3 is 15 residues. The V end lost 2 bases, the J end lost 0 bases, and 12 bases lay between the germline ends. The CDR3 region is CSVERRATSTDTQYF. The CDR3 DNA reads as TGCAGCGTTGAAAGGCGAGCGACTAGCACAGATACGCAGTATTTT.

V usage is TRBV3-1 and J usage is TRBJ2-1; D gene ambiguous. The V gene lost 0 bases and the J gene lost 0 bases, with 9 bases spanning the gap. The CDR3 sequence is 16 residues long. Germline loops: CDR1 LGHDT, CDR2 YNNKEL (reference sequence). The CDR3 DNA is TGTGCCAGCAGCCAAGAGAGTCTATTCTCCTACAATGAGCAGTTCTTC. Translated, it gives CASSQESLFSYNEQFF.